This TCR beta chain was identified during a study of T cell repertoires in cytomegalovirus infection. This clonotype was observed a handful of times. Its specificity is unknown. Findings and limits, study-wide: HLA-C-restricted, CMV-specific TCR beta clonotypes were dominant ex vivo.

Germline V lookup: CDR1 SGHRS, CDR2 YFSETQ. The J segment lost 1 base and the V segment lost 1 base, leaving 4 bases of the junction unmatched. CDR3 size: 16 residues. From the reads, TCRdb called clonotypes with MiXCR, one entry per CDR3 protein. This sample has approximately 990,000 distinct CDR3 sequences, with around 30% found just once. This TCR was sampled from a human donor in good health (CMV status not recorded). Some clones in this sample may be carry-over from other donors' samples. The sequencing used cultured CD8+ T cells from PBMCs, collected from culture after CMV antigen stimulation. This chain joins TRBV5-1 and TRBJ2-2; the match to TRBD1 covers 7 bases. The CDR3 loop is CASSLFGTENTGELFF. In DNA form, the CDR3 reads TGCGCCAGCAGCTTGTTCGGGACAGAGAACACCGGGGAGCTGTTTTTT.